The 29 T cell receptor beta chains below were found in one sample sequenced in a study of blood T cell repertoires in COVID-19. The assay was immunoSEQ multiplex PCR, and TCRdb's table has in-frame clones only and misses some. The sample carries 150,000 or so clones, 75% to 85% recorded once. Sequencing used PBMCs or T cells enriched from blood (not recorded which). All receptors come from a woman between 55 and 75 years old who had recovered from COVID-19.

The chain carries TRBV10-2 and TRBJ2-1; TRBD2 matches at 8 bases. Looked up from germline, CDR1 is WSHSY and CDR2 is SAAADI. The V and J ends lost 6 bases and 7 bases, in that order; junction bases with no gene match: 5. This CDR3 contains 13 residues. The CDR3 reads CASSPTSGNEQFF. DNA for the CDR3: TGCGCCAGCAGCCCCACTAGCGGTAATGAGCAGTTCTTC.

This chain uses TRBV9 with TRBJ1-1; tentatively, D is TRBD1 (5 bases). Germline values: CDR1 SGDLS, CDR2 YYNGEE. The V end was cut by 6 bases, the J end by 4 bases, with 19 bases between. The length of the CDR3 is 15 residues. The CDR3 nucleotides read TGTGCCAGCACGACGGGTTCGGGGAGGGGCACTGAAGCTTTCTTT. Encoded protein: CASTTGSGRGTEAFF.

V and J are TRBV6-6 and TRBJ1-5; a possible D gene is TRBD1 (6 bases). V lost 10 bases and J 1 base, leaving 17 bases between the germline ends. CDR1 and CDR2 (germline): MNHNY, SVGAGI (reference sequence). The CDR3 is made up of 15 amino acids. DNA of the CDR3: TGTGCCACGACCCTCGAGGGGGGGAGCAATCAGCCCCAGCATTTT. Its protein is CATTLEGGSNQPQHF.

DNA of the CDR3: TGTGCCAGCAGCTTAAGGGGGTCTTCGACCAATCAGCCCCAGCATTTT. Protein sequence: CASSLRGSSTNQPQHF. V gene TRBV7-2 combines with J gene TRBJ1-5; perhaps TRBD1 as D (6 bases). This CDR3 contains 16 residues. CDR1 and CDR2 from the germline V gene are SGHTA and FQGNSA. V lost 2 bases to trimming and J lost 3 bases, with 14 bases between them.

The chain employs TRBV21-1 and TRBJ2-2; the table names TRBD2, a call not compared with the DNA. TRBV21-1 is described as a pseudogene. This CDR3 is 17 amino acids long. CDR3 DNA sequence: TGTGCCAGCACCAAACCTTGGGGGGGCCCCTGGGACGGGGAGCTGTTTTTT. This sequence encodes CASTKPWGGPWDGELFF.

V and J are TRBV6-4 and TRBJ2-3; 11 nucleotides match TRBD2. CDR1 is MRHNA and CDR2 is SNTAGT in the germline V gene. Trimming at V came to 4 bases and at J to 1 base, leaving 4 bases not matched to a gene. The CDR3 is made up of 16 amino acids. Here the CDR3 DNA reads TGTGCCAGCAGTGCCTTGACTAGCGGGGGCACAGATACGCAGTATTTT. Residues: CASSALTSGGTDTQYF.

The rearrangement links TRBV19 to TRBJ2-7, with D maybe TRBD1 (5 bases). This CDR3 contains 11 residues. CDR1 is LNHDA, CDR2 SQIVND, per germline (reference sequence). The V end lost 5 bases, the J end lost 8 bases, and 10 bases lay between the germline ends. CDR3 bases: TGTGCCAGTAGTCAACAGGAGAAGCAGTACTTC. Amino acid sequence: CASSQQEKQYF.

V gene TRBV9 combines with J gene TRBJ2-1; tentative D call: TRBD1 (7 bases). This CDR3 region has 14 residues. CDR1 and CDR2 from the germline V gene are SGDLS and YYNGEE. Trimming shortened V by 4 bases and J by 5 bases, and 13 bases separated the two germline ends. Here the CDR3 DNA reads TGTGCCAGCAGCCGGGCAGGGGGGAACAATGAGCAGTTCTTC. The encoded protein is CASSRAGGNNEQFF.

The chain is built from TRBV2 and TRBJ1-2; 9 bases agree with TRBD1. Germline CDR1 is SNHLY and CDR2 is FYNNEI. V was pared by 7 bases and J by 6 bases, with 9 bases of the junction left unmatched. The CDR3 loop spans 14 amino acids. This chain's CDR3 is CASKGDRGLDGYTF. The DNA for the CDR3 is TGTGCCAGCAAAGGTGACAGGGGGTTGGATGGCTACACCTTC.

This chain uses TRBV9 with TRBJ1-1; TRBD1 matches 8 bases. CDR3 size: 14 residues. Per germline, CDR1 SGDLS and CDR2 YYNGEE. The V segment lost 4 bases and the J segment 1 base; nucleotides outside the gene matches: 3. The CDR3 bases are TGTGCCAGCAGCACCGGGACAGGGAACACTGAAGCTTTCTTT. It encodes CASSTGTGNTEAFF.

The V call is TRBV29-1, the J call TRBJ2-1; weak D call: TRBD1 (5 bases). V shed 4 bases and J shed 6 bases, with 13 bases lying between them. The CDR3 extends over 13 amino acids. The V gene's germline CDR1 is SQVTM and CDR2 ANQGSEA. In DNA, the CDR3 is TGCAGCGTTGTGGTTCAAAGGGGCAATGAGCAGTTCTTC. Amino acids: CSVVVQRGNEQFF.

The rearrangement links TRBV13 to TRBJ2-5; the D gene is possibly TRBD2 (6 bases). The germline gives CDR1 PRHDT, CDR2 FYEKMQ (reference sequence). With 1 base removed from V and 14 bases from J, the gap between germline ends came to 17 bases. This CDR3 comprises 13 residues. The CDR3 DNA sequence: TGTGCCAGCAGCTTAGTGTCCGGCGGGGTCGTCTACTTC. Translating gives CASSLVSGGVVYF.

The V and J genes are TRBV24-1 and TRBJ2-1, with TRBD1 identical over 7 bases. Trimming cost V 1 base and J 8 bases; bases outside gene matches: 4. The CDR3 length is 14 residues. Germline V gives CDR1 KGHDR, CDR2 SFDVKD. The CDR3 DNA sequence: TGTGCCACCAGTGATTTCAGGGGGAGCCATGAGCAGTTCTTC. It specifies CATSDFRGSHEQFF.

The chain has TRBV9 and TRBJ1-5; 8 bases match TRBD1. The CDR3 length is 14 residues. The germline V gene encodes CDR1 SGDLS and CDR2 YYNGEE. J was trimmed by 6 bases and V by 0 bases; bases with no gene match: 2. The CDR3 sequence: CASSVGTGSQPQHF. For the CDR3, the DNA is TGTGCCAGCAGCGTAGGGACAGGGAGTCAGCCCCAGCATTTT.

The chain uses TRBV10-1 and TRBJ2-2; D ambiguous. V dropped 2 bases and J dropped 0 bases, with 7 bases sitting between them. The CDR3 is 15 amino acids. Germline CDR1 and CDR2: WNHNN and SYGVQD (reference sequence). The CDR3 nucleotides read TGCGCCAGCAGTGAGGGCAGCGCGAACACCGGGGAGCTGTTTTTT. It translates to CASSEGSANTGELFF.

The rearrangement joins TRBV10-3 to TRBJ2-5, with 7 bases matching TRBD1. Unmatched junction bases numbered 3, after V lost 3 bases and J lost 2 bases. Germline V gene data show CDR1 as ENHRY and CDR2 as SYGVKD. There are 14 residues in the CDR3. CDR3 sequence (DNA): TGTGCCATCAGTGAAAGGGGACAGCAAGAGACCCAGTACTTC. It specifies CAISERGQQETQYF.

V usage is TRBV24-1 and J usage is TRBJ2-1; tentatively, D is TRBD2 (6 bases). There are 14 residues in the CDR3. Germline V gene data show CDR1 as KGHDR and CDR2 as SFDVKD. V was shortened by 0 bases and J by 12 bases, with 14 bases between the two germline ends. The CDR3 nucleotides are TGTGCCACCAGTGATTTGGTATGGCAGGGAGGGCAGTTCTTC. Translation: CATSDLVWQGGQFF.

CDR3 loop: CASSEAFGQGRSPLHF. In nucleotides, the CDR3 is TGTGCCAGCAGTGAAGCCTTTGGGCAGGGGAGATCACCCCTCCACTTT. The rearrangement joins TRBV2 to TRBJ1-6, with D possibly TRBD1 on 6 matching bases. Germline V CDR1 and CDR2: SNHLY, FYNNEI. Trimming took 0 bases from V and 10 from J, leaving 16 bases between them. This CDR3 has 16 residues.

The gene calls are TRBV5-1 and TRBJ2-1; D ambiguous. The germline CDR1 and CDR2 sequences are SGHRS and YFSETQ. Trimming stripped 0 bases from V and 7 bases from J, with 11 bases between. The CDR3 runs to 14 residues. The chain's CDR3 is CASSLGLAANEQFF. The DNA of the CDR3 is TGCGCCAGCAGCTTGGGTTTAGCAGCTAATGAGCAGTTCTTC.

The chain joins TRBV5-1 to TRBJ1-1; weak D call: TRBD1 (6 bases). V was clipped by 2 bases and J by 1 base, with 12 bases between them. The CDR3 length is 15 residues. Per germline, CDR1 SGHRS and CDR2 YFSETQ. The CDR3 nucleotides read TGCGCCAGCAGCTTTATATCAGGGGAGAACACTGAAGCTTTCTTT. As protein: CASSFISGENTEAFF.

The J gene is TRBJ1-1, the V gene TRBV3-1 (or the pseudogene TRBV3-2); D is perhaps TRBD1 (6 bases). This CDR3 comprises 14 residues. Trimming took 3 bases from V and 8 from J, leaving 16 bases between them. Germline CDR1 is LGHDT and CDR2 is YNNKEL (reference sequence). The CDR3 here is CASSHYGQRGEAFF. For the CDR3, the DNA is TGTGCCAGCAGCCATTATGGACAGCGGGGCGAAGCTTTCTTT.

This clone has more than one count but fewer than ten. The CDR3, as DNA: TGTGCCAGCAGTGGCAATGCGATTACTGAAGCTTTCTTT. Protein product: CASSGNAITEAFF. The chain recombines TRBV2 with TRBJ1-1; D is undetermined. Germline V gives CDR1 SNHLY, CDR2 FYNNEI. V lost 4 bases and J lost 5, with 11 bases in between. The CDR3 totals 13 residues.

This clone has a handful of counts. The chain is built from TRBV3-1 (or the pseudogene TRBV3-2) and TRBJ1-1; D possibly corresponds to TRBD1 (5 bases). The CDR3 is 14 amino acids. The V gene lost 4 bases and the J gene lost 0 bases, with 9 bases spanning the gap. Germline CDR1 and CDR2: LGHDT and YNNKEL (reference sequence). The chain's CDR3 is CASSLTQVNTEAFF. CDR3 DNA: TGTGCCAGCAGCCTCACACAGGTGAACACTGAAGCTTTCTTT.

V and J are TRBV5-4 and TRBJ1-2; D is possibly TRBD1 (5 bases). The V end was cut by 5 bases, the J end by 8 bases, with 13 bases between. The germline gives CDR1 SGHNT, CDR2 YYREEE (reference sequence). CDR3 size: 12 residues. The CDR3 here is CASRRGTEGYTF. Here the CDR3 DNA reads TGTGCCAGCAGGCGGGGGACTGAGGGCTACACCTTC.

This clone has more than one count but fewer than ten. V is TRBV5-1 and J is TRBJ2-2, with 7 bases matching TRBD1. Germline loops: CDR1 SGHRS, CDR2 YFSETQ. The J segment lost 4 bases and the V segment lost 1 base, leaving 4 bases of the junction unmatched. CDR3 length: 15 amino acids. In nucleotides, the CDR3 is TGCGCCAGCAGCTTGAGAGGGGGCGCCACCGGGGAGCTGTTTTTT. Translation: CASSLRGGATGELFF.

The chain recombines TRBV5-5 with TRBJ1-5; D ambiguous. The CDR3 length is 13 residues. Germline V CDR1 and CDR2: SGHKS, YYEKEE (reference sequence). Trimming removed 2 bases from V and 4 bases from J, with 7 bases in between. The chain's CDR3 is CASSLNGNQPQHF. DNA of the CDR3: TGTGCCAGCAGCTTAAACGGGAATCAGCCCCAGCATTTT. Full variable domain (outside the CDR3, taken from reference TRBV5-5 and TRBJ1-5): DAGVTQSPTHLIKTRGQQVTLRCSPISGHKSVSWYQQVLGQGPQFIFQYYEKEERGRGNFPDRFSARQFPNYSSELNVNALLLGDSALYLCASSLNGNQPQHFGDGTRLSIL.

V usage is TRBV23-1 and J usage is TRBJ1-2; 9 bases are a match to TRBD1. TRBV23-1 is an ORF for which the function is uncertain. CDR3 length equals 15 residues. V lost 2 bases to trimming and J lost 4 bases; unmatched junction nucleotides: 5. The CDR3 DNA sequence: TGCGCCAGCAGTCAAAGACCGGACAGGGGCTATGGCTACACCTTC. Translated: CASSQRPDRGYGYTF.

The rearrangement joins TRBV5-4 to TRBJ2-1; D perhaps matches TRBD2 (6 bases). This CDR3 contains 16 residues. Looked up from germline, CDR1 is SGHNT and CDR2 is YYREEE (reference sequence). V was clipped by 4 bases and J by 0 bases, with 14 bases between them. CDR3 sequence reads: CASSNLGGSSYNEQFF. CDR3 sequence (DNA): TGTGCCAGCAGCAACCTGGGGGGTAGCTCCTACAATGAGCAGTTCTTC.

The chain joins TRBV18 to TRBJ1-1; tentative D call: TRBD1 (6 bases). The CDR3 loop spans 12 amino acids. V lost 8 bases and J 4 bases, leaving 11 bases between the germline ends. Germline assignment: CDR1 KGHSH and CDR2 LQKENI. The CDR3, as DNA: TGTGCCAGCCGACAGGTCAGCACTGAAGCTTTCTTT. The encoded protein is CASRQVSTEAFF. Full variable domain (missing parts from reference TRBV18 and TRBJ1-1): NAGVMQNPRHLVRRRGQEARLRCSPMKGHSHVYWYRQLPEEGLKFMVYLQKENIIDESGMPKERFSAEFPKEGPSILRIQQVVRGDSAAYFCASRQVSTEAFFGQGTRLTVV.